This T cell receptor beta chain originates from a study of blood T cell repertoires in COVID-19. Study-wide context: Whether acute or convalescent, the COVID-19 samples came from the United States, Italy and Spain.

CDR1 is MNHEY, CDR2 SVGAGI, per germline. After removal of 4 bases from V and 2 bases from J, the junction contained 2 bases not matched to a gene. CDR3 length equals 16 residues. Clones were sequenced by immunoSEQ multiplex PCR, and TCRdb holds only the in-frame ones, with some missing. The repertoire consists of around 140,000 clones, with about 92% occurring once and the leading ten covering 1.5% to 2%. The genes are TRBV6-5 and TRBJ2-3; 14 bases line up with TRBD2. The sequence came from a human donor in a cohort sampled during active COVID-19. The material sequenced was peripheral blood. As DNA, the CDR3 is TGTGCCAGCAGTTGGACTAGCGGGGGGATCACAGATACGCAGTATTTT. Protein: CASSWTSGGITDTQYF.